This is a list of T cell receptor beta chains from one sample in a study of regulatory T cells in long-lasting Graves disease. Each CDR3 protein gets one entry after TCRdb re-called the multiplex PCR reads with MiXCR. The sample yields roughly 430,000 distinct CDR3 sequences, around 15% seen once. These same records also appear under a second study, on T cells in Graves' hyperthyroidism and ophthalmopathy.

This specimen was peripheral blood mononuclear cells (PBMCs), taken at new diagnosis, from a patient treated with antithyroid drugs. The receptors come from a woman aged 25-40 years with Graves disease. CDR3s include the opening cysteine and the closing phenylalanine or tryptophan. Fields, in order: CDR3 length, V gene, J gene, D gene, clone size, CDR3 protein, CDR3 DNA. D genes are given only for firm matches. Clone size is shown for a subset of rows, as once, few, many or a class of expanded clone.

15,TRBV28,TRBJ1-4,-,many,CASIPTLGANEKLFF,TGTGCCAGCATTCCAACTTTAGGGGCTAATGAAAAACTGTTTTTT
15,TRBV28,TRBJ2-3,-,many,CASSLTPGSTDTQYF,TGTGCCAGCAGTTTGACCCCCGGGAGCACAGATACGCAGTATTTT
14,TRBV6-1,TRBJ1-5,-,many,CASTHNFSNQPQHF,TGTGCCAGCACCCACAATTTTAGCAATCAGCCCCAGCATTTT
12,TRBV7-9,TRBJ2-1,-,many,CASSLSQDEQFF,TGTGCCAGCAGCTTATCCCAGGATGAGCAGTTCTTC
18,TRBV7-9,TRBJ1-1,-,many,CASSLPGRTSDMNTEAFF,TGTGCCAGCAGCCTCCCAGGGCGGACAAGTGATATGAACACTGAAGCTTTCTTT
11,TRBV29-1,TRBJ1-2,-,-,CSAGGNYGYTF,TGCAGCGCCGGGGGGAACTATGGCTACACCTTC
14,TRBV6-2/TRBV6-3,TRBJ2-7,-,many,CASSYLGRQYEQYF,TGTGCCAGCAGTTACTTGGGCAGGCAATACGAGCAGTACTTC
20,TRBV5-1,TRBJ2-1,TRBD2,many,CASSFNGLAGVRSSYNEQFF,TGCGCCAGCAGCTTTAACGGACTAGCGGGAGTCCGGAGCTCCTACAATGAGCAGTTCTTC
13,TRBV18,TRBJ1-1,TRBD1,-,CASSPRGQGGAFF,TGTGCCAGCTCACCGCGGGGGCAGGGGGGCGCTTTCTTT
11,TRBV6-1,TRBJ1-2,-,few,CASSPGAGYTF,TGTGCCAGCAGCCCCGGTGCTGGCTACACCTTC
15,TRBV6-5,TRBJ1-5,TRBD1,-,CASSYTYRGVGPQHF,TGTGCCAGCAGTTACACTTACAGGGGAGTGGGGCCCCAGCATTTT
12,TRBV2,TRBJ1-5,-,many,CASSRDPQPQHF,TGTGCCAGCTCTCGGGACCCCCAGCCCCAGCATTTT
16,TRBV15,TRBJ1-6,TRBD1,-,CATSREPGTGYSPLHF,TGTGCCACCAGCAGAGAACCCGGGACAGGGTATTCACCCCTCCACTTT
14,TRBV29-1,TRBJ1-4,TRBD1,-,CSVDRTGVGEKLFF,TGCAGCGTTGATCGGACAGGGGTGGGGGAAAAACTGTTTTTT
18,TRBV4-3,TRBJ2-1,-,-,CASSQDLWVERVVNEQFF,TGCGCCAGCAGCCAAGATTTGTGGGTTGAGCGGGTCGTCAATGAGCAGTTCTTC
17,TRBV7-2,TRBJ2-7,TRBD2,-,CASSLVSASGSLYEQYF,TGTGCCAGCAGCTTAGTTTCGGCTAGCGGGAGTCTTTACGAGCAGTACTTC
17,TRBV5-8,TRBJ2-1,TRBD2,many,CASSWGSGGRLSDEQFF,TGTGCCAGCAGCTGGGGGAGCGGGGGGAGGCTCTCGGATGAGCAGTTCTTC
13,TRBV19,TRBJ2-7,-,-,CASRQDATYEQYF,TGTGCCAGTAGACAGGACGCCACCTACGAGCAGTACTTC
15,TRBV5-1,TRBJ2-1,-,-,CASSLDGGTMDEQFF,TGCGCCAGCAGCTTGGATGGGGGCACCATGGATGAGCAGTTCTTC
14,TRBV20-1,TRBJ1-1,-,many,CSALPGQMNTEAFF,TGCAGTGCTCTTCCGGGCCAAATGAACACTGAAGCTTTCTTT